Listed below are T cell receptor beta chains from one sample, sequenced in a study of blood T cell repertoires in COVID-19. Data came from immunoSEQ multiplex PCR; TCRdb stores just in-frame clones and leaves some out. The data hold under 350,000 clones, with about 89% observed a single time. Sequenced sample: PBMCs or T cells enriched from blood (not recorded which). All receptors come from a woman between 18 and 30 years old who had recovered from COVID-19. Both conserved end residues are part of each CDR3. D genes are given only for firm matches. Rows give clone size only sometimes, using once, few, many, or a class for an expanded clone.

V	D	size	J	CDR3	DNA
TRBV7-2	.	.	TRBJ1-4	CASSFAGNNEKLFF	TGTGCCAGCAGCTTCGCGGGGAACAATGAAAAACTGTTTTTT
TRBV29-1	.	.	TRBJ1-4	CSVGEGTNEKLFF	TGCAGCGTTGGGGAGGGGACTAATGAAAAACTGTTTTTT
TRBV5-1	TRBD2	.	TRBJ2-1	CASSVNSGLDYNEQFF	TGCGCCAGCAGCGTTAACTCGGGACTAGACTACAATGAGCAGTTCTTC
TRBV7-6	.	.	TRBJ2-7	CASSLGTGSPYEQYF	TGTGCCAGCAGCTTAGGAACAGGGAGCCCATACGAGCAGTACTTC
TRBV6-5	TRBD1	.	TRBJ1-1	CASSYRTGGTEAFF	TGTGCCAGCAGTTACCGGACAGGGGGGACTGAAGCTTTCTTT
TRBV19	.	few	TRBJ2-3	CASSIQPDSDTQYF	TGTGCCAGTAGTATACAGCCAGACTCAGATACGCAGTATTTT
TRBV2	TRBD1	.	TRBJ1-3	CASTMPDREGNTIYF	TGTGCCAGCACCATGCCCGACAGGGAGGGAAACACCATATATTTT
TRBV19	.	.	TRBJ1-5	CASSPPQGSNQPQHF	TGTGCCAGTAGTCCACCACAGGGTTCAAATCAGCCCCAGCATTTT
TRBV12-5	.	.	TRBJ2-1	CASGLERGGAPNEQFF	TGTGCTAGTGGTTTGGAAAGGGGCGGCGCTCCCAATGAGCAGTTCTTC
TRBV30	TRBD2	.	TRBJ2-3	CAWSLGSGITDTQYF	TGTGCCTGGAGCTTGGGTAGCGGGATTACAGATACGCAGTATTTT
TRBV9	.	.	TRBJ1-1	CASSPWGRITEAFF	TGTGCCAGCAGCCCCTGGGGGCGAATTACTGAAGCTTTCTTT
TRBV11-2	TRBD2	.	TRBJ2-1	CASSSTSGHYNEQFF	TGTGCCAGCAGCTCGACTAGCGGTCATTACAATGAGCAGTTCTTC
TRBV30	TRBD1	few	TRBJ1-2	CAWIGQGIYGYTF	TGTGCCTGGATCGGACAGGGGATATATGGCTACACCTTC
TRBV15	TRBD1	.	TRBJ2-1	CATSREDGDRGISQFF	TGTGCCACCAGCAGAGAGGACGGTGACAGGGGGATCTCTCAGTTCTTC
TRBV24-1	TRBD1	.	TRBJ2-3	CATSDSFSGGEADTQYF	TGTGCCACCAGTGATTCGTTCTCAGGGGGCGAAGCAGATACGCAGTATTTT
TRBV7-9	TRBD2	.	TRBJ2-7	CASSSTATSGSHEQYF	TGTGCCAGCAGCTCCACCGCAACTAGCGGGAGCCACGAGCAGTACTTC
TRBV5-1	TRBD1	.	TRBJ2-7	CASSLQTGIRSEQYF	TGCGCCAGCAGCTTACAGACAGGGATAAGGAGCGAGCAGTACTTC
TRBV28	.	.	TRBJ2-2	CASSFQRGAGSGELFF	TGTGCCAGCAGTTTTCAACGAGGGGCGGGGTCCGGGGAGCTGTTTTTT
TRBV7-2	.	.	TRBJ1-1	CASSLGRVNTEAFF	TGTGCCAGCAGCTTAGGACGGGTGAACACTGAAGCTTTCTTT
TRBV20-1	.	.	TRBJ1-2	CSASDQGMDYGYTF	TGCAGTGCTAGTGATCAGGGGATGGACTATGGCTACACCTTC
TRBV14	TRBD2	.	TRBJ2-3	CASSQRLALDTQYF	TGTGCCAGCAGCCAGAGACTAGCGTTGGATACGCAGTATTTT
TRBV4-1	TRBD2	.	TRBJ2-1	CASSQGPLAGSYNEQFF	TGCGCCAGCAGCCAAGGCCCCCTAGCGGGTTCCTACAATGAGCAGTTCTTC
TRBV6-2/TRBV6-3	.	.	TRBJ1-1	CASSYSGGGWSTEAFF	TGTGCCAGCAGTTACTCGGGGGGAGGGTGGAGCACTGAAGCTTTCTTT
TRBV24-1	TRBD2	.	TRBJ2-3	CATSDRGEGADTQYF	TGTGCCACCAGTGATCGAGGGGAGGGTGCAGATACGCAGTATTTT
TRBV6-6	.	few	TRBJ1-2	CASSGNRGYTF	TGTGCCAGCTCAGGGAATAGAGGCTACACCTTC
TRBV28	TRBD1	.	TRBJ2-3	CASSKRTGGTDTQYF	TGTGCCAGCAGTAAAAGGACAGGGGGCACAGATACGCAGTATTTT
TRBV2	.	.	TRBJ1-2	CASSVGGNSGVYTF	TGTGCCAGCAGTGTCGGGGGAAACAGCGGGGTCTACACCTTC
TRBV19	.	.	TRBJ2-1	CASSPLGVEYEQFF	TGTGCCAGTAGCCCCCTAGGGGTAGAATATGAGCAGTTCTTC
TRBV12-3/TRBV12-4	.	once	TRBJ2-7	CASSLARADEQYF	TGTGCCAGCAGTTTAGCCAGGGCAGACGAGCAGTACTTC
TRBV10-3	TRBD2	few	TRBJ2-5	CAISVTSEETQYF	TGTGCCATCAGTGTGACTAGCGAAGAGACCCAGTACTTC
TRBV29-1	TRBD1	.	TRBJ2-3	CSVERTGGPDTQYF	TGCAGCGTTGAAAGGACAGGGGGGCCAGATACGCAGTATTTT
TRBV7-9	.	.	TRBJ1-2	CASSHTGIGYGYTF	TGTGCCAGCAGCCACACCGGGATCGGCTATGGCTACACCTTC
TRBV4-2	TRBD2	.	TRBJ2-3	CASSQRTSGSITDTQYF	TGTGCCAGCAGCCAGAGGACTAGCGGGAGTATCACAGATACGCAGTATTTT
TRBV30	.	.	TRBJ2-7	CAWSVIAVSYEQYF	TGTGCCTGGAGTGTAATCGCAGTCTCCTACGAGCAGTACTTC
TRBV21-1	.	.	TRBJ2-7	CASSNEREGPRGVEQYF	TGTGCCAGCAGCAACGAGCGGGAGGGCCCTCGGGGGGTCGAGCAGTACTTC
TRBV3-1/TRBV3-2	TRBD2	.	TRBJ2-2	CASSHEQLAGRGGELFF	TGTGCCAGCAGCCATGAACAGCTAGCGGGGAGGGGCGGGGAGCTGTTTTTT
TRBV27	.	.	TRBJ2-7	CASGRGPIGQYF	TGTGCCAGCGGGCGAGGGCCTATTGGGCAGTACTTC
TRBV12-3/TRBV12-4	.	.	TRBJ1-6	CASSPMGNSPLHF	TGTGCCAGCAGTCCTATGGGCAATTCACCCCTCCACTTT
TRBV5-8	.	.	TRBJ2-7	CASSVARDRAYEQYF	TGTGCCAGCAGTGTCGCGCGGGACAGAGCATACGAGCAGTACTTC
TRBV29-1	TRBD1	.	TRBJ1-4	CSVSGTGATNEKLFF	TGCAGCGTCTCCGGGACAGGGGCGACTAATGAAAAACTGTTTTTT
TRBV7-9	.	.	TRBJ2-7	CASRAPGGNEQYF	TGTGCCAGCAGGGCGCCGGGGGGCAACGAGCAGTACTTC
TRBV29-1	.	.	TRBJ1-1	CSVGGLISTEAFF	TGCAGCGTTGGGGGCCTTATATCCACTGAAGCTTTCTTT
TRBV19	TRBD2	.	TRBJ2-3	CASSIVDGGSTDTQYF	TGTGCCAGTAGTATAGTGGACGGGGGGTCCACAGATACGCAGTATTTT
TRBV19	.	.	TRBJ2-3	CASSFGPGGTDTQYF	TGTGCCAGTAGTTTCGGACCGGGAGGCACAGATACGCAGTATTTT
TRBV10-3	.	few	TRBJ2-1	CAIAGGYDYNEQFF	TGTGCCATCGCTGGCGGGTATGACTACAATGAGCAGTTCTTC
TRBV5-6	.	.	TRBJ2-7	CASSYRAEQYF	TGTGCCAGCAGTTACAGGGCCGAGCAGTACTTC
TRBV3-1/TRBV3-2	TRBD2	.	TRBJ2-4	CASSHSGTSEGAKNIQYF	TGTGCCAGCAGCCATTCCGGGACTAGCGAGGGGGCCAAAAACATTCAGTACTTC
TRBV5-6	TRBD2	.	TRBJ2-5	CASSPRLAGGPGTQYF	TGTGCCAGCAGCCCCCGACTAGCGGGAGGGCCGGGGACCCAGTACTTC
TRBV19	.	.	TRBJ1-4	CASTERARAANEKLFF	TGTGCCAGTACTGAACGCGCGAGGGCGGCTAATGAAAAACTGTTTTTT
TRBV3-1/TRBV3-2	TRBD1	.	TRBJ2-1	CASSPGTGRYNEQFF	TGTGCCAGCAGCCCCGGGACAGGGCGTTACAATGAGCAGTTCTTC